This TCR beta chain emerged from a study of vaccination effects on CD4 cells after COVID-19. Background on the study: Median timing of post-vaccine samples was 72 days after the second dose.

Germline V lookup: CDR1 SGHRS, CDR2 YFSETQ. The CDR3 sequence is 14 residues long. V was pared by 7 bases and J by 4 bases, with 17 bases between. This clone was seen more than once but under ten times. Its specificity is unknown. Assay: immunoSEQ multiplex PCR; the TCRdb copy retains only in-frame clones and omits some. The sample yields around 69,000 clones, roughly 81% seen once. Peptide-pool stimulation followed by sequencing identified expanded antigen-specific CD4+ clonotypes in the ViraFEST assay. The culture ran for 10 days, and then CD4+ T cells were isolated. Each participant received a vaccine that was either BNT162b2 or mRNA-1273, given as two doses. The study found no prior SARS-CoV-2 infection in the vaccine recipients, who tested negative for nucleocapsid antibodies. Peptides at about 10 ug/ml and IL-2 at about 10 IU/ml were added to roughly 2 million PBMC per well. Half-medium exchanges with IL-2 medium took place on days 3 and 7.

The sequenced sample was CD4+ T cells from PBMCs cultured with HCoV-229E spike peptides, obtained after COVID-19 vaccination. The genes are TRBV5-1 and TRBJ1-1; D possibly corresponds to TRBD1 (6 bases). This sequence originates from a human donor who received a COVID-19 vaccine. DNA of the CDR3: TGCGCCAGCGAACAGGGCGTGGGGAGCACTGAAGCTTTCTTT. Its protein is CASEQGVGSTEAFF.